The rows below give T cell receptor beta chains drawn from one sample of a study of blood T cell repertoires in COVID-19. Clones were sequenced by immunoSEQ multiplex PCR, and TCRdb holds only the in-frame ones, with some missing. The data show 200,000 or so clones, roughly 85% seen once. The sequenced sample was peripheral blood. The receptors come from a man aged 50 to 59 who had recovered from COVID-19. Both conserved end residues are part of each CDR3. A D gene is named only where the DNA matches it firmly. Where a row states a size, it is once, few, many or the class of an expanded clone; other rows omit it.

d_call,cdr3_length,v_call,clone_size,j_call,cdr3_aa,cdr3_nt
TRBD2,19,TRBV4-2,NA,TRBJ2-7,CASSQGTGLAGGGPYEQYF,TGTGCCAGCAGCCAAGGAACGGGACTAGCGGGCGGGGGGCCCTACGAGCAGTACTTC
NA,15,TRBV18,few,TRBJ1-2,CASSPPGRELYGYTF,TGTGCCAGCTCACCACCGGGCAGGGAACTCTATGGCTACACCTTC
TRBD1,17,TRBV28,NA,TRBJ1-2,CASSLTGGAGTDYGYTF,TGTGCCAGCAGCCTGACTGGGGGAGCAGGGACAGACTATGGCTACACCTTC
TRBD1,15,TRBV30,NA,TRBJ1-4,CAWSKGQGRVQKLFF,TGTGCCTGGAGTAAGGGACAGGGTCGAGTACAAAAACTGTTTTTT
NA,16,TRBV6-1,NA,TRBJ2-5,CASSELRQVVGGTQYF,TGTGCCAGCAGTGAATTGCGGCAGGTGGTGGGGGGGACCCAGTACTTC
TRBD2,13,TRBV5-6,few,TRBJ2-2,CASSLAGTGELFF,TGTGCCAGCAGCTTAGCGGGAACCGGGGAGCTGTTTTTT
TRBD1,15,TRBV24-1,few,TRBJ2-7,CATSDRTGPAREQYF,TGTGCCACCAGTGACCGGACAGGGCCGGCTAGAGAGCAGTACTTC
TRBD2,15,TRBV5-1,NA,TRBJ2-1,CASSLSSGSLNEQFF,TGCGCCAGCAGCTTGAGTAGCGGGAGTCTTAATGAGCAGTTCTTC
TRBD2,17,TRBV5-1,NA,TRBJ2-1,CASSLAMASGRTYEQFF,TGCGCCAGCAGCTTGGCCATGGCTAGCGGGAGGACCTATGAGCAGTTCTTC
NA,16,TRBV7-2,NA,TRBJ1-2,CASSEGSGPANYGYTF,TGTGCCAGCAGCGAGGGATCCGGGCCTGCTAACTATGGCTACACCTTC
NA,17,TRBV5-1,NA,TRBJ1-2,CASSFTGRGRTNYGYTF,TGCGCCAGCAGCTTCACTGGCAGGGGAAGGACTAACTATGGCTACACCTTC
NA,15,TRBV4-1,NA,TRBJ1-3,CASSPKVFGGNTIYF,TGCGCCAGCAGCCCGAAAGTTTTCGGTGGAAACACCATATATTTT
NA,12,TRBV6-1,NA,TRBJ1-6,CASSEGGSPLHF,TGTGCCAGCAGTGAAGGAGGATCACCCCTCCACTTT
TRBD2,18,TRBV7-7,NA,TRBJ2-3,CASSALEGLAGCTDTQYF,TGTGCCAGCAGCGCCCTCGAGGGACTAGCGGGCTGCACAGATACGCAGTATTTT
TRBD2,21,TRBV18,NA,TRBJ2-3,CASSPLATSGRDLRSTDTQYF,TGTGCCAGCTCACCCCTCGCGACTAGCGGGAGGGATTTACGTAGCACAGATACGCAGTATTTT
TRBD2,16,TRBV14,NA,TRBJ2-7,CASSQEVASGSHEQYF,TGTGCCAGCAGCCAAGAAGTGGCTAGCGGGAGCCACGAGCAGTACTTC
NA,13,TRBV11-3,once,TRBJ2-3,CASSWAWAGTQYF,TGTGCCAGCAGCTGGGCCTGGGCCGGTACGCAGTATTTT
NA,14,TRBV11-3,NA,TRBJ2-3,CASSFEGGTDTQYF,TGTGCCAGCAGCTTCGAGGGAGGAACAGATACGCAGTATTTT
TRBD1,15,TRBV29-1,NA,TRBJ1-5,CSVVSGTGDHQPQHF,TGCAGCGTTGTTTCTGGGACAGGGGACCATCAGCCCCAGCATTTT
NA,15,TRBV11-3,NA,TRBJ2-1,CASSFSGEAYNEQFF,TGTGCCAGCAGCTTTTCGGGGGAGGCCTACAATGAGCAGTTCTTC
NA,16,TRBV4-1,NA,TRBJ2-3,CASSQPDTASTDTQYF,TGCGCCAGCAGCCAACCTGACACCGCTAGCACAGATACGCAGTATTTT
TRBD1,18,TRBV13,NA,TRBJ2-7,CASSLAGPSPGQLYEQYF,TGTGCCAGCAGCTTAGCCGGTCCCTCCCCGGGACAGCTCTACGAGCAGTACTTC
NA,13,TRBV18,NA,TRBJ2-7,CASSPTRTYEQYF,TGTGCCAGCTCACCCACGCGTACCTACGAGCAGTACTTC
TRBD2,16,TRBV7-6,once,TRBJ2-2,CASSLASGRANGELFF,TGTGCCAGCAGCTTGGCTAGCGGGAGGGCCAACGGGGAGCTGTTTTTT
TRBD2,19,TRBV5-1,NA,TRBJ2-1,CASSLAMGGRLAAYNEQFF,TGCGCCAGCAGCTTGGCCATGGGGGGGAGACTAGCGGCCTACAATGAGCAGTTCTTC
NA,15,TRBV27,NA,TRBJ2-7,CASRPRQTATYEQYF,TGTGCCAGCAGGCCCAGACAGACCGCAACCTACGAGCAGTACTTC
TRBD1,15,TRBV27,NA,TRBJ1-2,CASSGDRGPNYGYTF,TGTGCCAGCAGCGGGGACAGGGGACCCAACTATGGCTACACCTTC
NA,14,TRBV28,NA,TRBJ1-3,CASSLQGRGNTIYF,TGTGCCAGCAGTTTACAGGGAAGGGGGAACACCATATATTTT
NA,13,TRBV6-5,NA,TRBJ1-1,CASSYMGYAEAFF,TGTGCCAGCAGTTATATGGGCTACGCTGAAGCTTTCTTT
TRBD2,16,TRBV9,NA,TRBJ2-7,CASSVGGSGSTYEQYF,TGTGCCAGCAGCGTAGGGGGTAGCGGGAGTACTTACGAGCAGTACTTC
TRBD2,17,TRBV7-9,NA,TRBJ2-5,CASSPRLAGGRQETQYF,TGTGCCAGCAGCCCAAGACTAGCGGGAGGCCGCCAAGAGACCCAGTACTTC
NA,14,TRBV5-1,NA,TRBJ1-2,CASSLGGARDGYTF,TGCGCCAGCAGCTTGGGTGGGGCCAGAGATGGCTACACCTTC
NA,16,TRBV1,once,TRBJ2-7,CTSSQEGTGNFYEQYF,TGCACCAGCAGCCAAGAGGGGACAGGGAATTTCTACGAGCAGTACTTC
TRBD1,15,TRBV18,NA,TRBJ2-3,CASSPRTGTTDTQYF,TGTGCCAGCTCACCAAGGACAGGGACCACAGATACGCAGTATTTT
NA,14,TRBV5-1,NA,TRBJ1-4,CASSIDDYNEKLFF,TGCGCCAGCAGCATCGACGACTATAATGAAAAACTGTTTTTT